The present T cell receptor (beta chain) was sequenced within a study of blood T cells in healthy people across ages. A J-beta primer mix and a sample-barcoded 5' primer were used in a second PCR of roughly 6 to 12 cycles. TCRdb passed the 5' RACE reads through MiXCR, listing each CDR3 protein once. Altogether 600,000 to 800,000 distinct CDR3 sequences are present, about 51% being singletons, with the ten largest covering 13%. The CDR3 consists of 14 residues. With 6 bases clipped from V and 2 bases from J, the junction kept 3 bases outside the gene matches. The V gene's germline CDR1 is SNHLY and CDR2 FYNNEI.

This receptor was taken from a woman of 80 years or more in good health. The chain uses TRBV2 and TRBJ1-4, with 7 bases that match TRBD1. Sequenced sample: blood. CDR3 loop: CASRRGRTNEKLFF. In nucleotides, the CDR3 is TGTGCCAGCAGAAGGGGGCGGACTAATGAAAAACTGTTTTTT. Full variable domain (missing parts from reference TRBV2 and TRBJ1-4): EPEVTQTPSHQVTQMGQEVILRCVPISNHLYFYWYRQILGQKVEFLVSFYNNEISEKSEIFDDQFSVERPDGSNFTLKIRSTKLEDSAMYFCASRRGRTNEKLFFGSGTQLSVL.